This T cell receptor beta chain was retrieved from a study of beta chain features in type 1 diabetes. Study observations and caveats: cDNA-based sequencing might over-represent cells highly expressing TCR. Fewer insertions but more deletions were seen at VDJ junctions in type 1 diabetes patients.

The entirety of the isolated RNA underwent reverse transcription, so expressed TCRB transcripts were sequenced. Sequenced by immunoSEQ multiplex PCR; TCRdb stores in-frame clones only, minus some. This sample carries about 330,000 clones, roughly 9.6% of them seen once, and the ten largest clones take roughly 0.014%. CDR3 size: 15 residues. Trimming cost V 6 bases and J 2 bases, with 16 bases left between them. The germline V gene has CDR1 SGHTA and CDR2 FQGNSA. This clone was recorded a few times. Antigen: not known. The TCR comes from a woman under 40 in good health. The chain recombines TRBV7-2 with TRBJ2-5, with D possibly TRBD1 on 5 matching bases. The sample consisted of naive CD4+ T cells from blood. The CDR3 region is CASRQATGSQETQYF. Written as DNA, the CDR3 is TGTGCCAGCAGGCAAGCCACAGGTTCACAAGAGACCCAGTACTTC.